Listed here is a single TCR beta chain. This sample is drawn from a study of blood T cell repertoires in COVID-19. Across the whole study: COVID-19 samples, acute and convalescent, were from the United States, Italy and Spain. The cDNA or gDNA used as material had been derived from T cells, B-cell-depleted T cells, or PBMCs.

Authors' processing steps: Reference gene primer amplification yielded estimated nucleated cell counts. The data were produced by immunoSEQ multiplex PCR, yet TCRdb's version contains in-frame clones alone and is incomplete. Clone size and the V and J calls come from that table; the DNA yielded D and trimming. Of 130,000 or so clones in the sample, roughly 90% were seen once. The V and J ends lost 2 bases and 6 bases, in that order; junction bases with no gene match: 7. The germline gives CDR1 MNHEY, CDR2 SVGAGI. The CDR3 has 15 residues. The sequencing input was peripheral blood. This chain joins TRBV6-5 and TRBJ2-3; 8 bases match TRBD1. The origin of this receptor is a man in his fifties with active or convalescent COVID-19. CDR3 residues: CASSYTRTGRDTQYF. In nucleotides, the CDR3 is TGTGCCAGCAGTTACACTCGGACAGGGAGGGATACGCAGTATTTT.